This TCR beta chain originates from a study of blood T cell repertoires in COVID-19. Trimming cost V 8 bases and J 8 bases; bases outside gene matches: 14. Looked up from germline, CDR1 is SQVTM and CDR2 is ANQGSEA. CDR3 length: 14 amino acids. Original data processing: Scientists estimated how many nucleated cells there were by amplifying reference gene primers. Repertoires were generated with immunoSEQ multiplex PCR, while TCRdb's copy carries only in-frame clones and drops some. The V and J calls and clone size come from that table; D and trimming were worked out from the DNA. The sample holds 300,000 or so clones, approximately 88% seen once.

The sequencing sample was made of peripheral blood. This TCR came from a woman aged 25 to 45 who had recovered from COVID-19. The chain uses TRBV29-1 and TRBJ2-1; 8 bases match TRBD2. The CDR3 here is CSSRRRGDLDEQFF. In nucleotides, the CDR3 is TGCAGCTCCCGTAGGCGGGGGGATTTAGATGAGCAGTTCTTC.